This T cell receptor beta chain appears in the sequencing data of a study of shared clonotypes between healthy human individuals. CD45RO-negative, CCR7-positively selected cells formed the naive CD8 fraction, excluding terminally differentiated effector memory CD45RA+ cells. Donors were Caucasian adults residing in Nashville, Tennessee, USA. The germline V and J ends were trimmed by 4 bases and 5 bases, with 8 bases remaining between them. Germline-derived CDR1 and CDR2 are MGHRA and YSYEKL. The CDR3 has 12 amino acids. As regards this clone: What it binds is unknown.

Study results and limitations: Clonotype sharing across several donors was observed for 4.5% to 6.5% of naive CD4 clonotypes. Richness estimates generally favored naive over memory subsets.

The authors loaded 200 ng DNA, 30,000 to 35,000 T cell genomes, into sorted-subset replicate PCRs. Generated by immunoSEQ multiplex PCR, the TCRdb table keeps only in-frame clones and is missing some. The table records under 2,000,000 clones, about 95% of them present only once. Specimen: naive CD8+ T cells sorted from blood. The TCR originated in a man aged 18 to 29 in good health. The chain recombines TRBV4-1 with TRBJ1-1; no definite D call. The chain's CDR3 is CASSRPGTEAFF. In DNA form, the CDR3 reads TGCGCCAGCAGCCGACCAGGAACTGAAGCTTTCTTT.